This paragraph reports one TCR beta chain. The sample is drawn from a study of blood T cell repertoires in COVID-19. Germline V lookup: CDR1 SGHVS, CDR2 FNYEAQ. Trimming took 0 bases from V and 3 from J; bases not matched to a gene: 6. CDR3 length equals 18 residues. The method was immunoSEQ multiplex PCR; TCRdb's version includes in-frame clones alone and lacks a portion of them. The table shows 120,000 to 150,000 clones, with approximately 88% occurring only once. The gene calls are TRBV7-6 and TRBJ2-1, with 12 bases identical to TRBD2. Sequences were obtained from peripheral blood. The TCR was taken from a man aged 60 to 69 with active or convalescent COVID-19. Written as DNA, the CDR3 is TGTGCCAGCAGCTTAGCGACTAGCGGGAGTTACGGCTACAATGAGCAGTTCTTC. Amino acids: CASSLATSGSYGYNEQFF.